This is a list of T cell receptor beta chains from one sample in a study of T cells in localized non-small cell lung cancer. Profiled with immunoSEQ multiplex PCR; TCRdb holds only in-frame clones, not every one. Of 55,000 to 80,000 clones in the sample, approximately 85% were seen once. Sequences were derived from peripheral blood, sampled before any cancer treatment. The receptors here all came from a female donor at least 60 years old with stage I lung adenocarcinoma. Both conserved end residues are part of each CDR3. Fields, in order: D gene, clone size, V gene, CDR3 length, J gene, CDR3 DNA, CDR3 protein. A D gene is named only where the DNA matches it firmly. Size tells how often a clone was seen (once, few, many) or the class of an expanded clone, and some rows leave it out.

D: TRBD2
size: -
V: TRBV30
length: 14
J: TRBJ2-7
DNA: TGTGCCTGGAGTGGCCTAGCGGGGAACTACGAGCAGTACTTT
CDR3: CAWSGLAGNYEQYF

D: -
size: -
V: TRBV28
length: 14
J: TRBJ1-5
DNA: TGTGCCACCCAACCGGGGGGGAGCAATCAGCCCCAGCATTTT
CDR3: CATQPGGSNQPQHF

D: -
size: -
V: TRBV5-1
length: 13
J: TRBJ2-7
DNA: TGCGCCAGCAAAGAAGTGGGCTCCTACGAGCAGTACTTC
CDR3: CASKEVGSYEQYF

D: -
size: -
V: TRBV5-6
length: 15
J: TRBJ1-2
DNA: TGTGCCAGCAGCTCCGACACCTCTCTTAACTATGGCTACACCTTC
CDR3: CASSSDTSLNYGYTF

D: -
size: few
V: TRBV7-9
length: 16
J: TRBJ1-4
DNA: TGTGCCAGCAGTTCCCTGACGAACCCCACTAATGAAAAACTGTTTTTT
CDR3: CASSSLTNPTNEKLFF

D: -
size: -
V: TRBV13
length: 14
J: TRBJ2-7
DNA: TGTGCCAGCAGCTTTGAGGGACACGGCTACGAGCAGTACTTC
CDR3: CASSFEGHGYEQYF

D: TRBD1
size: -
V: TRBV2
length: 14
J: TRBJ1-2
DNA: TGTGCCAGCAGAGCGGGACAGGCCCGTCCTGGCTACACCTTC
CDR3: CASRAGQARPGYTF

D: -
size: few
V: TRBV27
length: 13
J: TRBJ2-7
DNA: TGTGCCAGCAGTTCAATACCCTCCTACGAGCAGTACTTC
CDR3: CASSSIPSYEQYF

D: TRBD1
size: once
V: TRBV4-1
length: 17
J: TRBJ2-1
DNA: TGCGCCAGCAGCCAAGACACCGGGACAGTATCCTACAATGAGCAGTTCTTC
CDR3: CASSQDTGTVSYNEQFF

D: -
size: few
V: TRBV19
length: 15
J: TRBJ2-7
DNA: TGTGCCAGTAGTATTTCAGGCAGGGGTACTTACGAGCAGTACTTC
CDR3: CASSISGRGTYEQYF

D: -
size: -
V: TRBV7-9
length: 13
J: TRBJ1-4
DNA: TGTGCCAGCAGCTCAAGAGGAAATGAAAAACTGTTTTTT
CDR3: CASSSRGNEKLFF

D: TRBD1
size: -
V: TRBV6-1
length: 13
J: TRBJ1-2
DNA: TGTGCCAGCAGGGTCGACAGGGACTATGGCTACACCTTC
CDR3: CASRVDRDYGYTF

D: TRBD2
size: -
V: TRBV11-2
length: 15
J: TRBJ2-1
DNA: TGTGCCAGCAGCTCGCTAGCGGGAGGTGGCAATGAGCAGTTCTTC
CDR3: CASSSLAGGGNEQFF

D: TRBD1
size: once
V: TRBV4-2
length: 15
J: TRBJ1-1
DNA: TGTGCCAGCAGCCACCCGGACAGGGCGGGGGCTGAAGCTTTCTTT
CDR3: CASSHPDRAGAEAFF

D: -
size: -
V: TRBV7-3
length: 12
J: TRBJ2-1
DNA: TGTGCCAGCAGCACCCAGACAGGAAAGCAGTTCTTC
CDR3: CASSTQTGKQFF

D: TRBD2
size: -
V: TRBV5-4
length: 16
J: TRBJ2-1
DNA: TGTGCCAGCAGCACGGGACTAGCGGGCCACTACAATGAGCAGTTCTTC
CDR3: CASSTGLAGHYNEQFF

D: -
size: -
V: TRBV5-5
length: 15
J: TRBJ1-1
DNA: TGTGCCAGCAGCCTCGTACAGGGATTAAGGACTGAAGCTTTCTTT
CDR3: CASSLVQGLRTEAFF

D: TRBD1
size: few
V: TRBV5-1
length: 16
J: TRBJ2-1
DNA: TGCGCCAGCAGCCCGATCGCAGACAGGGCCTACAATGAGCAGTTCTTC
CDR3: CASSPIADRAYNEQFF

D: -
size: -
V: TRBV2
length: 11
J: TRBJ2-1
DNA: TGTGCCAGTCTGCTTGGGGATGAGCAGTTCTTC
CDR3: CASLLGDEQFF

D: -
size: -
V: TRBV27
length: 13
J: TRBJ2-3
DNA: TGTGCCAGCAGTTTAGGTTCGGGAGACACGCAGTATTTT
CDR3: CASSLGSGDTQYF

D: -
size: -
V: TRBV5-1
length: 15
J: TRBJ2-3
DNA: TGCGCCAGCAGGGCAGGGCTCCACAGCACAGATACGCAGTATTTT
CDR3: CASRAGLHSTDTQYF

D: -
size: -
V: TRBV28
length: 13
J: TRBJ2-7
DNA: TGTGCCAGCAGCGCCTCCGGGACTCTCGAGCAGTACTTC
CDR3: CASSASGTLEQYF

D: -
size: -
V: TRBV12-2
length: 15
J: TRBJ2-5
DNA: TGTGCAAGTCGCTTAGTAGCGCCCAAATCGGAGACCCAGTACTTC
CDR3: CASRLVAPKSETQYF

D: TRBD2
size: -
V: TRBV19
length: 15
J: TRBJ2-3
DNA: TGTGCCAGTAGTATTCCGCGGGGGGCATCAGATACGCAGTATTTT
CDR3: CASSIPRGASDTQYF

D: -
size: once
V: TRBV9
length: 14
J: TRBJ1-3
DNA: TGTGCCAGCAGCGCAGACAGCTCTGGAAACACCATATATTTT
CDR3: CASSADSSGNTIYF

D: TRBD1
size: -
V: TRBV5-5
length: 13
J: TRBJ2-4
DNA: TGTGCCAGCATCGAGAGGACAGGGAACATTCAGTACTTC
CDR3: CASIERTGNIQYF

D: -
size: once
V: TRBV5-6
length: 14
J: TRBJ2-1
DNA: TGTGCCAGCAGCTTGGGGTGGGCGGGCAATGAGCAGTTCTTC
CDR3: CASSLGWAGNEQFF

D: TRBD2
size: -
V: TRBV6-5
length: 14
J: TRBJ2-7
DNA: TGTGCCAGCAGTTCTAGCGGACTCGGGGTCGAGCAGTACTTC
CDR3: CASSSSGLGVEQYF

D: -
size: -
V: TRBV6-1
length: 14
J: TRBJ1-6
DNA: TGTGCCAGCAGTGGCAAGGGCGGTAATTCACCCCTCCACTTT
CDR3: CASSGKGGNSPLHF

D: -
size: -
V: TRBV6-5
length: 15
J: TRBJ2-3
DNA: TGTGCCAGCAGTTCCCCGAGGGGTCAAACCTATACGCAGTATTTT
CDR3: CASSSPRGQTYTQYF

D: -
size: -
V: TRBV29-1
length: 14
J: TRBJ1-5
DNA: TGCAGCGCACGGGAGCCCGGAGGTAATCAGCCCCAGCATTTT
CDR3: CSAREPGGNQPQHF

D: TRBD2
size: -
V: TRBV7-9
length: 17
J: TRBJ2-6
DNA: TGTGCCAGCAGCGAGACTAGCGGGAATTCTGGGGCCAACGTCCTGACTTTC
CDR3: CASSETSGNSGANVLTF

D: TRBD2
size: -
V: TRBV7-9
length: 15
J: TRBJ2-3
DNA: TGTGCCAGCAGCAAGACTAGCGGCCTCACAGATACGCAGTATTTT
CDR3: CASSKTSGLTDTQYF

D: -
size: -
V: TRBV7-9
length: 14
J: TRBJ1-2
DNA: TGTGCCAGCAGCACAGGACGACGGCAAAATGGCTACACCTTC
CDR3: CASSTGRRQNGYTF

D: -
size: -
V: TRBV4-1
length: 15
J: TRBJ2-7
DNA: TGCGCCAGCAGCCAGGCCGGGACAAAAACCTACGAGCAGTACTTC
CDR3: CASSQAGTKTYEQYF

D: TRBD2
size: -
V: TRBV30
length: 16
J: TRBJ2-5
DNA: TGTGCCTGGAGTAGTGGCATTGGTAGCGGGCAAGAGACCCAGTACTTC
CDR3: CAWSSGIGSGQETQYF

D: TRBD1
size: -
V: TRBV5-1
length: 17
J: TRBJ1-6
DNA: TGCGCCAGCAGCCCGGCGGACAGGTCAAGATGGAATTCACCCCTCCACTTT
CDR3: CASSPADRSRWNSPLHF